The T cell receptor beta chain under discussion was sequenced for a study of OX40 agonist ivuxolimab in advanced cancers. For the study at large: Patients received intravenous ivuxolimab every 2 weeks at 0.01 to 10 mg/kg.

Study findings and constraints: The antigen specificity of the peripheral T cells (those that were expanded) was not determined.

Here immunoSEQ multiplex PCR was the method, and the copy in TCRdb shows in-frame clones only, minus some. The sample comprises approximately 100,000 clones, roughly 90% of which are singletons, and less than 0.4% rests with the top ten. Comments on this clone: What it binds is not known.

The sample consisted of CD4+ or CD8+ T cells sorted from blood, taken in a trial of the OX40 agonist ivuxolimab. This receptor was identified in an adult with an advanced solid tumor such as melanoma, head and neck, liver or kidney cancer.

The DNA for the CDR3 is TGTGCCAGCAGCTTAGCCGACAGAATTTACACCGGGGAGCTGTTTTTT. This gives the protein CASSLADRIYTGELFF. This chain links TRBV7-8 with TRBJ2-2, with D possibly matching TRBD1 (5 bases). Per germline, CDR1 SGHVS and CDR2 FQNEAQ. Trimming pared 0 bases from V and 3 bases from J, leaving 11 bases between. The CDR3 covers 16 residues.